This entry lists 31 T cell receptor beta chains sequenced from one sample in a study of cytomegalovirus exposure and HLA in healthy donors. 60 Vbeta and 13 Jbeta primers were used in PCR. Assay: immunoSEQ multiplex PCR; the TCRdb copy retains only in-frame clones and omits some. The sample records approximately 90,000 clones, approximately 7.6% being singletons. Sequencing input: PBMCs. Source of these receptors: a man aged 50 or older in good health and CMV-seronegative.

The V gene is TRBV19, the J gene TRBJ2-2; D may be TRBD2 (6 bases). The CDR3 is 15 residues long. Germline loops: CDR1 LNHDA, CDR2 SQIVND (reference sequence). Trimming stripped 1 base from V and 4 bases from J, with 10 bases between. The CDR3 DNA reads TGTGCCAGTAGTATAGGTCAGGGAGGCACCGGGGAGCTGTTTTTT. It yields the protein CASSIGQGGTGELFF.

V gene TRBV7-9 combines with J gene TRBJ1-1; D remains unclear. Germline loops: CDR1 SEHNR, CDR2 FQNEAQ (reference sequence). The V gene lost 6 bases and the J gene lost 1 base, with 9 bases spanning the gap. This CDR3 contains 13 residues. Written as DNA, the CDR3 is TGTGCCAGCAGTTCGGGAACGAACACTGAAGCTTTCTTT. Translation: CASSSGTNTEAFF.

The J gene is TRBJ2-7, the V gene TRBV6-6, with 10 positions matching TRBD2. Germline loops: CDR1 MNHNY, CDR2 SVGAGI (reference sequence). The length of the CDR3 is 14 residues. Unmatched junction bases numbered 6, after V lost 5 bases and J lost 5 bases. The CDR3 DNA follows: TGTGCCAGCAGTGATACCGGGACTAGCGACGAGCAGTACTTC. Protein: CASSDTGTSDEQYF.

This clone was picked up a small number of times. The CDR3 spells CASSDSAGPYYGYTF. DNA of the CDR3: TGTGCCAGCAGTGACTCAGCGGGGCCTTATTATGGCTACACCTTC. The V and J genes are TRBV6-4 and TRBJ1-2, with D perhaps TRBD1 (5 bases). This CDR3 has 15 residues. CDR1 MRHNA and CDR2 SNTAGT come from the germline V gene. Trimming took 0 bases from V and 5 from J, leaving 13 bases between them.

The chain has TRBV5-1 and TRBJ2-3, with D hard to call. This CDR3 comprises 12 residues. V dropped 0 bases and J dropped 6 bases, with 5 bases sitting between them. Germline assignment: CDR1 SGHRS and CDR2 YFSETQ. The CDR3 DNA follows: TGCGCCAGCAGCTTGGCCGGGGATACGCAGTATTTT. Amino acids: CASSLAGDTQYF.

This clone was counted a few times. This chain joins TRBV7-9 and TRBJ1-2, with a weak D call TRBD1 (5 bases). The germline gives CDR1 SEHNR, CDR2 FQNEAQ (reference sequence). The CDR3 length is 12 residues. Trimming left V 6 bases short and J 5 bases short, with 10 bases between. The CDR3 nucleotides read TGTGCCAGCAGTCGACAGAATTATGGCTACACCTTC. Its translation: CASSRQNYGYTF.

CDR3 sequence reads: CASSPLGFGSSYNEQFF. The CDR3 bases are TGTGCCAGCAGTCCGCTGGGGTTTGGGAGCTCCTACAATGAGCAGTTCTTC. The chain links TRBV27 to TRBJ2-1; weak D call: TRBD2 (5 bases). CDR1 is MNHEY, CDR2 SMNVEV, per germline (reference sequence). The ends were cut back, 5 bases at V and 0 bases at J, with 17 bases in the middle. CDR3 size: 17 residues.

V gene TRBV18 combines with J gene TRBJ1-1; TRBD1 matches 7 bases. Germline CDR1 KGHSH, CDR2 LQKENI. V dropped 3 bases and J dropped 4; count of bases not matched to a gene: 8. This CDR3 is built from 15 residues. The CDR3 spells CASSPDRAGGTEAFF. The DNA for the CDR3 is TGTGCCAGCTCACCCGACAGGGCTGGGGGCACTGAAGCTTTCTTT.

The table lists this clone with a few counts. The CDR3 spells CASIQGAAFF. DNA for the CDR3: TGTGCCAGTATTCAAGGAGCAGCTTTCTTT. V and J are TRBV19 and TRBJ1-1; D unclear. The CDR3 is 10 amino acids. V dropped 7 bases and J dropped 10 bases, with 10 bases sitting between them. Germline CDR1 LNHDA, CDR2 SQIVND (reference sequence).

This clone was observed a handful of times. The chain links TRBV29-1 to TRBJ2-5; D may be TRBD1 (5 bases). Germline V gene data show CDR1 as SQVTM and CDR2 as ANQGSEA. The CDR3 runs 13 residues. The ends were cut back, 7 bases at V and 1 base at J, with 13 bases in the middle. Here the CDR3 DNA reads TGCAGCGCCCGACAGCTACTCCAAGAGACCCAGTACTTC. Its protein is CSARQLLQETQYF.

CDR3 amino acids: CASSPSPLETQYF. As DNA, the CDR3 is TGTGCCAGCAGCCCGTCCCCTTTGGAGACCCAGTACTTC. This chain uses TRBV28 with TRBJ2-5, with D hard to call. CDR3 length equals 13 residues. In germline, CDR1 is MDHEN, CDR2 SYDVKM. Trimming shortened V by 6 bases and J by 5 bases, and 13 bases separated the two germline ends.

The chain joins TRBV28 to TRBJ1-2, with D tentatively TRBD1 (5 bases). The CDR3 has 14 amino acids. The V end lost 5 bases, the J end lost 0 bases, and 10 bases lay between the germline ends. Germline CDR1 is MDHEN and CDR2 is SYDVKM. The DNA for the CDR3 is TGTGCCAGCAGTACAGGTTCCTCTAACTATGGCTACACCTTC. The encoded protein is CASSTGSSNYGYTF.

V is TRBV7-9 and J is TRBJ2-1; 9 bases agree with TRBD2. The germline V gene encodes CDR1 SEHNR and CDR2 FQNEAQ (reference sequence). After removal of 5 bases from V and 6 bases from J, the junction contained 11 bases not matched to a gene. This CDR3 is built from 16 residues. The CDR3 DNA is TGTGCCAGCAGCCCCCTAGTTAGCGGGGGACCCAATGAGCAGTTCTTC. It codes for CASSPLVSGGPNEQFF.

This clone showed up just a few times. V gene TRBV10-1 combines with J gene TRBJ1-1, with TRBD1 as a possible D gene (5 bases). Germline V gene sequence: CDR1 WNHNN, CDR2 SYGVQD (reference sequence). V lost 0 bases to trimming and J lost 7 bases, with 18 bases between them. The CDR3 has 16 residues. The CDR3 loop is CASSESKAPWQGEAFF. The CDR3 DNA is TGCGCCAGCAGTGAGTCGAAGGCTCCTTGGCAGGGTGAAGCTTTCTTT.

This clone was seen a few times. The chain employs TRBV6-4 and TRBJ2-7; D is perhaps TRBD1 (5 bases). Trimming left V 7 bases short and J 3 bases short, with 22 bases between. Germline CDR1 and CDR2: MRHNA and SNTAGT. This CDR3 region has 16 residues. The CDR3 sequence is CASITRHGQGGYEQYF. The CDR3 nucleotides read TGTGCCAGCATCACGAGACACGGGCAGGGTGGCTACGAGCAGTACTTC.

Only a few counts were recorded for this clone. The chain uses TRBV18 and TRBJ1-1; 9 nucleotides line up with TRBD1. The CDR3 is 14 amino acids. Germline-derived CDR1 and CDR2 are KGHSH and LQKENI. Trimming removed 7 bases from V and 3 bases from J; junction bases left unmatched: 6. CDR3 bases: TGTGCCAGCTTGAGGGACAGGGCGGACACTGAAGCTTTCTTT. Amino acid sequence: CASLRDRADTEAFF.

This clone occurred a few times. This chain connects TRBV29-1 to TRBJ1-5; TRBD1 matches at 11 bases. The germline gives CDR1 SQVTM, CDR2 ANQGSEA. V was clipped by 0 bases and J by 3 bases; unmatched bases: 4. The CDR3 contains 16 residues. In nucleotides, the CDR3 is TGCAGCGTTGAAGATGGGACAGGGGGACACAATCAGCCCCAGCATTTT. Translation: CSVEDGTGGHNQPQHF.

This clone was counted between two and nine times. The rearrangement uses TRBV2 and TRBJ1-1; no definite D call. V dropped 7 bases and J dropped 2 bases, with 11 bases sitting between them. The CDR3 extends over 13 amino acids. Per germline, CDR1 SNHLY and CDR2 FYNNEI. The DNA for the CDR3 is TGTGCCAGCAACCCCAGGTTTAACACTGAAGCTTTCTTT. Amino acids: CASNPRFNTEAFF.

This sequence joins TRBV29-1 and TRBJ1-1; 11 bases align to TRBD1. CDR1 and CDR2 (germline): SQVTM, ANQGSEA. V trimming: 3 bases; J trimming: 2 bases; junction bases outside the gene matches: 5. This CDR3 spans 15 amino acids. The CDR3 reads CSVEGGQGANTEAFF. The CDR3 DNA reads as TGCAGCGTTGAGGGCGGACAGGGGGCTAACACTGAAGCTTTCTTT.

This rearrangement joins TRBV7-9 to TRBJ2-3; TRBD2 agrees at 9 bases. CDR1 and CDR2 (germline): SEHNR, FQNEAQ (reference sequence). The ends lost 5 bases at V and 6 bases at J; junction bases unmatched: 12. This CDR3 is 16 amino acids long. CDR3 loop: CASSPPQTSGRDTQYF. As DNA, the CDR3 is TGTGCCAGCAGCCCCCCTCAGACTAGCGGACGGGATACGCAGTATTTT.

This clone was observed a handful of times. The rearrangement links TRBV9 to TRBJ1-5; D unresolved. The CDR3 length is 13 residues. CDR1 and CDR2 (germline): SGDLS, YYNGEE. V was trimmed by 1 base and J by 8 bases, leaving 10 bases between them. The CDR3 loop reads CASSVRGNEPQHF. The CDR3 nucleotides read TGTGCCAGCAGCGTACGGGGAAATGAGCCCCAGCATTTT.

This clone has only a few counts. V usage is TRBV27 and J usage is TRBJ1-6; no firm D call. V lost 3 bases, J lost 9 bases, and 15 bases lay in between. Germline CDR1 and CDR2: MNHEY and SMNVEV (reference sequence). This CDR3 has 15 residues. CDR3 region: CASSLDRTPFSPLHF. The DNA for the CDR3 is TGTGCCAGCAGTTTGGACCGGACTCCTTTTTCACCCCTCCACTTT.

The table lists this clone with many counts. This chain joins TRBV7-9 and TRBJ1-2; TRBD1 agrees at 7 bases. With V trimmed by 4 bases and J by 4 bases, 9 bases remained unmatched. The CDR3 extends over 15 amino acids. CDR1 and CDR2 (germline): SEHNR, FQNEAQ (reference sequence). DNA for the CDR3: TGTGCCAGCAGCTCAACCCCGGGACAGACCTATGGCTACACCTTC. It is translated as CASSSTPGQTYGYTF.

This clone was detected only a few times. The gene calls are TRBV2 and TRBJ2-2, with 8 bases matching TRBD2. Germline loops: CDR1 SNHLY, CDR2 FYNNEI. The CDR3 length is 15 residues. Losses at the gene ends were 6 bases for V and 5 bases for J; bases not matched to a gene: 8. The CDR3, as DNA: TGTGCCAGCAGCCCGGGACTAGGGGGGACCGGGGAGCTGTTTTTT. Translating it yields CASSPGLGGTGELFF.

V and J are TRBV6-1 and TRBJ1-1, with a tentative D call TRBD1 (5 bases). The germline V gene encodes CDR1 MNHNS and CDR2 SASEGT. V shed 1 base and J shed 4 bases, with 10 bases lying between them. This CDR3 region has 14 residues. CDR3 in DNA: TGTGCCAGCAGTGAAGAGGAGGGGCCCACTGAAGCTTTCTTT. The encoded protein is CASSEEEGPTEAFF.

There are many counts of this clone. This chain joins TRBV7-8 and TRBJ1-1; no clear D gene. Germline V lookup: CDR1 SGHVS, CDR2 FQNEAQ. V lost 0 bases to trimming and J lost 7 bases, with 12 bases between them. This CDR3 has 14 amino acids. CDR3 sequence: CASSLARQPLEAFF. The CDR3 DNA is TGTGCCAGCAGCTTAGCGCGGCAGCCCCTTGAAGCTTTCTTT.

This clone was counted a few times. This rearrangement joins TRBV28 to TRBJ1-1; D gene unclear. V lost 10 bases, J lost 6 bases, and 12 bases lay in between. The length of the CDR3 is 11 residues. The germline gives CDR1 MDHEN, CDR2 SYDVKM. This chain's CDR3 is CATSRVAEAFF. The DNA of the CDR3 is TGTGCCACCTCCCGAGTTGCTGAAGCTTTCTTT.

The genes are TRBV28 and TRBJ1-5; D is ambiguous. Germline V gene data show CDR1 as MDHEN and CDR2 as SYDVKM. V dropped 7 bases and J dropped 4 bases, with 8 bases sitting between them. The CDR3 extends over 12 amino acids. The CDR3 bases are TGTGCCAGCACTCAGGTGAATCAGCCCCAGCATTTT. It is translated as CASTQVNQPQHF.

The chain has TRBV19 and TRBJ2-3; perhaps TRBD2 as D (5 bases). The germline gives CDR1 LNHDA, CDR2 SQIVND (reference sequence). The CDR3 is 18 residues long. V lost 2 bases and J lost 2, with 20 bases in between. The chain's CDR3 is CASSIRELSGVYTDTQYF. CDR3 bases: TGTGCCAGTAGTATAAGGGAGCTGTCCGGGGTTTACACAGATACGCAGTATTTT.

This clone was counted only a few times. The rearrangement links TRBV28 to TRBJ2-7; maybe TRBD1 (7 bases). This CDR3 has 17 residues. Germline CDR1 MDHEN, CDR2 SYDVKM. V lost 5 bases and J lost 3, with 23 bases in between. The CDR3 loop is CASSTPITDRRDYEQYF. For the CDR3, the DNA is TGTGCCAGCAGTACCCCTATTACGGACAGGAGGGACTACGAGCAGTACTTC.

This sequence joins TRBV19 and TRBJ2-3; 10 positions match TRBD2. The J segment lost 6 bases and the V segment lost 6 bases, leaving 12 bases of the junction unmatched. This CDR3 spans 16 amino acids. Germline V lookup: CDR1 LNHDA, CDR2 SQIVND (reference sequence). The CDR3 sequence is CASSSLGLADRDTQYF. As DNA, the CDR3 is TGTGCCAGTAGCAGCCTCGGACTAGCGGATCGCGATACGCAGTATTTT.